One sample yielded the 14 T cell receptor beta chains listed below, sequenced in a study of OX40 agonist ivuxolimab in advanced cancers. Here immunoSEQ multiplex PCR was the method, and the copy in TCRdb shows in-frame clones only, minus some. The sample has approximately 56,000 clones, 70% to 90% seen once. The sample here was CD4+ or CD8+ T cells sorted from blood, taken in a trial of the OX40 agonist ivuxolimab. The receptors were sampled from an adult with an advanced solid tumor such as melanoma, head and neck, liver or kidney cancer.

The V call is TRBV7-9, the J call TRBJ1-3; maybe TRBD1 (6 bases). Germline assignment: CDR1 SEHNR and CDR2 FQNEAQ (reference sequence). The V end lost 5 bases, the J end lost 0 bases, and 11 bases lay between the germline ends. The CDR3 runs 15 residues. CDR3 region: CASSPGANSGNTIYF. For the CDR3, the DNA is TGTGCCAGCAGCCCGGGGGCCAACTCTGGAAACACCATATATTTT. The entire variable domain, with the rest obtained from reference TRBV7-9 and TRBJ1-3, is as follows: DTGVSQNPRHKITKRGQNVTFRCDPISEHNRLYWYRQTLGQGPEFLTYFQNEAQLEKSRLLSDRFSAERPKGSFSTLEIQRTEQGDSAMYLCASSPGANSGNTIYFGEGSWLTVV.

V gene TRBV18 combines with J gene TRBJ1-5; TRBD1 might be the D (6 bases). V shed 3 bases and J shed 9 bases, with 15 bases lying between them. CDR3 length equals 14 residues. The germline V gene has CDR1 KGHSH and CDR2 LQKENI. The chain's CDR3 is CASSPGDKGRPQHF. As DNA, the CDR3 is TGTGCCAGCTCACCGGGGGACAAAGGGAGGCCCCAGCATTTT.

The V gene is TRBV5-4, the J gene TRBJ2-7, with D perhaps being TRBD1 or TRBD2 (5 bases each). Germline assignment: CDR1 SGHNT and CDR2 YYREEE (reference sequence). The CDR3 covers 14 residues. Trimming took 4 bases from V and 0 from J, leaving 11 bases between them. The DNA for the CDR3 is TGTGCCAGCAGCCGGGACGCTAGCTCCTACGAGCAGTACTTC. Its translation is CASSRDASSYEQYF.

This chain connects TRBV28 to TRBJ1-2; TRBD1 agrees at 9 bases. Per the germline V gene, CDR1 is MDHEN and CDR2 is SYDVKM. The CDR3 runs 16 residues. The junction had 15 bases not matched to a gene; V was cut back by 5 bases and J by 8 bases. CDR3 amino acids: CASSPWTGVSLYGYTF. DNA for the CDR3: TGTGCCAGCAGTCCCTGGACAGGGGTGAGCTTATACGGCTACACCTTC.

The V gene is TRBV7-2, the J gene TRBJ2-7, with D maybe TRBD2 (5 bases). Between the trimmed V and J ends, which lost 2 bases and 7 bases, there was a span of 27 bases. The CDR3 totals 18 residues. Germline V gene sequence: CDR1 SGHTA, CDR2 FQGNSA. The CDR3 bases are TGTGCCAGCAGCTTACGGGCCCGGACGGCGGTGGCTCGGGGAGAGCAGTACTTC. Translating it yields CASSLRARTAVARGEQYF.

The V gene is TRBV2, the J gene TRBJ2-2; 8 bases map to TRBD1. The CDR3 runs to 15 residues. Germline V gene data show CDR1 as SNHLY and CDR2 as FYNNEI. The trim removed 6 bases at V and 1 base at J, leaving 4 bases unmatched. CDR3 amino acids: CASRADRGNTGELFF. For the CDR3, the DNA is TGTGCCAGCAGGGCAGACAGGGGGAACACCGGGGAGCTGTTTTTT.

This chain joins TRBV11-3 and TRBJ1-3; D unresolved. In germline, CDR1 is SGHNT, CDR2 YENEEA. CDR3 length: 15 residues. V lost 0 bases, J lost 1 base, and 7 bases lay in between. The CDR3 bases are TGTGCCAGCAGCTTAGATCCCGCTTCTGGAAACACCATATATTTT. Its protein is CASSLDPASGNTIYF.

CDR3 sequence: CASSSLGQARSNEQFF. DNA for the CDR3: TGTGCCAGCAGCTCCCTGGGGCAGGCTAGGAGCAATGAGCAGTTCTTC. The rearrangement links TRBV11-3 to TRBJ2-1, with D possibly matching TRBD1 (5 bases). Between the trimmed V and J ends, which lost 4 bases and 6 bases, there was a span of 19 bases. The germline CDR1 and CDR2 sequences are SGHNT and YENEEA. The CDR3 sequence is 16 residues long.

In nucleotides, the CDR3 is TGTGCCAGCAGTGACGGGACAGGGTTAGGCTACACCTTC. It translates to CASSDGTGLGYTF. This sequence joins TRBV2 and TRBJ1-2; 9 nucleotides agree with TRBD1. The V and J ends lost 3 bases and 8 bases, in that order; junction bases with no gene match: 4. Germline V gene sequence: CDR1 SNHLY, CDR2 FYNNEI. This CDR3 is built from 13 residues.

The chain uses TRBV5-6 and TRBJ2-7; TRBD1 matches 11 bases. Trimming at V came to 4 bases and at J to 12 bases, leaving 12 bases not matched to a gene. The CDR3 length is 14 residues. CDR1 and CDR2 (germline): SGHDT, YYEEEE. The CDR3 is CASSLGQGVGRLYF. CDR3 bases: TGTGCCAGCAGCCTGGGACAGGGGGTGGGTCGGTTGTACTTC.

This clone came up once. This chain joins TRBV18 and TRBJ2-5, with 10 bases lining up with TRBD2. The germline V gene has CDR1 KGHSH and CDR2 LQKENI. V trimming: 3 bases; J trimming: 5 bases; junction bases outside the gene matches: 3. This CDR3 is built from 14 residues. The chain's CDR3 is CASSPASGGETQYF. DNA for the CDR3: TGTGCCAGCTCACCGGCTAGCGGGGGTGAGACCCAGTACTTC. Full variable domain (missing parts from reference TRBV18 and TRBJ2-5): NAGVMQNPRHLVRRRGQEARLRCSPMKGHSHVYWYRQLPEEGLKFMVYLQKENIIDESGMPKERFSAEFPKEGPSILRIQQVVRGDSAAYFCASSPASGGETQYFGPGTRLLVL.

The J gene is TRBJ1-3, the V gene TRBV5-4; D is unresolved. The V gene lost 0 bases and the J gene lost 5 bases, with 12 bases spanning the gap. The CDR3 contains 15 residues. Germline V CDR1 and CDR2: SGHNT, YYREEE (reference sequence). CDR3 sequence: CASSLGPGGRNTIYF. DNA of the CDR3: TGTGCCAGCAGCTTGGGGCCCGGTGGAAGAAACACCATATATTTT.

This chain uses TRBV2 with TRBJ2-2; D is possibly TRBD2 (7 bases). This CDR3 comprises 17 residues. Germline V gives CDR1 SNHLY, CDR2 FYNNEI. The V end lost 6 bases, the J end lost 1 base, and 18 bases lay between the germline ends. In DNA form, the CDR3 reads TGTGCCAGCAGCCCCCGGGGGCTAGCGGTGAACACCGGGGAGCTGTTTTTT. It translates to CASSPRGLAVNTGELFF.

A single count supports this clone. The chain links TRBV7-6 to TRBJ2-1, with a tentative D call TRBD2 (6 bases). The germline V gene has CDR1 SGHVS and CDR2 FNYEAQ. The CDR3 runs 15 residues. V lost 1 base to trimming and J lost 2 bases, with 9 bases between them. CDR3 protein: CASSLEWTTYNEQFF. CDR3 sequence (DNA): TGTGCCAGCAGCTTAGAATGGACTACCTACAATGAGCAGTTCTTC.